The 32 T cell receptor beta chains below all came from one sample that was sequenced in a study of CD8+ T cells in alopecia areata. Investigators isolated RNA and reverse transcribed it into cDNA to act as the sequencing template. Some clones are missing from TCRdb's copy, which holds only in-frame ones; the method was immunoSEQ multiplex PCR. The table records around 300,000 clones, 60% of them present only once. Treatment denoted: oral pan-JAK inhibitor, 5-10 mg twice daily. This material consisted of CD4+ T cells sorted from blood, taken around week 52, from a patient treated with tofacitinib. The receptors shown here come from a human donor with alopecia areata.

The chain couples TRBV4-2 to TRBJ1-5; 7 nucleotides agree with TRBD1. Germline V CDR1 and CDR2: LGHNA, YNFKEQ. The CDR3 is 15 amino acids. The V gene end was trimmed by 0 bases and the J gene end by 5 bases; junction bases not matched to a gene: 4. CDR3: CASSQDGQVDQPQHF. DNA of the CDR3: TGTGCCAGCAGCCAAGACGGACAGGTGGATCAGCCCCAGCATTTT.

The chain has TRBV30 and TRBJ1-1; the D is unclear. The V gene's germline CDR1 is GTSNPN and CDR2 SVGIG (reference sequence). The CDR3 extends over 12 amino acids. The germline V and J ends were trimmed by 0 bases and 3 bases, with 5 bases remaining between them. The CDR3 DNA sequence: TGTGCCTGGAGTGTAGGGTACACTGAAGCTTTCTTT. As protein: CAWSVGYTEAFF.

This clone was counted a single time. The chain has TRBV7-9 and TRBJ1-5; no definite D call. This CDR3 is 13 amino acids long. Trimming took 2 bases from V and 8 from J, leaving 10 bases between them. CDR1 SEHNR and CDR2 FQNEAQ come from the germline V gene (reference sequence). CDR3 amino acids: CASSLNEIEPQHF. CDR3 nucleotides: TGTGCCAGCAGCTTAAATGAGATCGAGCCCCAGCATTTT. Combining the CDR3 with reference TRBV7-9 and TRBJ1-5 gives the whole variable domain DTGVSQNPRHKITKRGQNVTFRCDPISEHNRLYWYRQTLGQGPEFLTYFQNEAQLEKSRLLSDRFSAERPKGSFSTLEIQRTEQGDSAMYLCASSLNEIEPQHFGDGTRLSIL.

CDR3 in DNA: TGTGCCACCAGCGCCCGGCGGGGTTTTGGAAACACCATATATTTT. Protein product: CATSARRGFGNTIYF. The V call is TRBV15, the J call TRBJ1-3; the D is unclear. The CDR3 totals 15 residues. V was shortened by 5 bases and J by 3 bases, with 14 bases between the two germline ends. Germline CDR1 reads LNHNV; CDR2 reads YYDKDF (reference sequence).

This clone has only a few counts. The chain is built from TRBV30 and TRBJ2-3, with 9 nucleotides matching TRBD2. Germline-derived CDR1 and CDR2 are GTSNPN and SVGIG (reference sequence). The CDR3 sequence is 14 residues long. V lost 3 bases, J lost 4 bases, and 5 bases stayed unmatched. CDR3 bases: TGTGCCTGGAGCACCGGGACTAGCCCAGATACGCAGTATTTT. Translation: CAWSTGTSPDTQYF.

The rearrangement links TRBV25-1 to TRBJ1-1, with a weak D call TRBD1 (5 bases). Germline V gives CDR1 MGHDK, CDR2 SYGVNS. The V and J ends lost 7 bases and 5 bases respectively, with 20 bases between them. There are 15 residues in the CDR3. CDR3 protein: CASNTASGGWTEAFF. The CDR3 DNA sequence: TGTGCCAGCAATACAGCTTCTGGGGGTTGGACTGAAGCTTTCTTT.

This chain links TRBV5-4 with TRBJ1-6; D is unclear. Germline CDR1 SGHNT, CDR2 YYREEE (reference sequence). The ends were cut back, 0 bases at V and 8 bases at J, with 12 bases in the middle. CDR3 length equals 15 residues. CDR3 DNA sequence: TGTGCCAGCAGCTTGGGATTAGGAGATGATTCACCCCTCCACTTT. This sequence encodes CASSLGLGDDSPLHF.

This clone has a handful of counts. The chain employs TRBV27 and TRBJ1-1; D perhaps matches TRBD1 (5 bases). The CDR3 loop spans 13 amino acids. Germline values: CDR1 MNHEY, CDR2 SMNVEV (reference sequence). Deletions cut 2 bases from V and 1 base from J, with 5 bases between. The CDR3 DNA reads as TGTGCCAGCAGTTTACAGGGGAACACTGAAGCTTTCTTT. Translated, it gives CASSLQGNTEAFF.

The chain combines TRBV6-5 with TRBJ2-5; weak D call: TRBD1 (5 bases). With 6 bases removed from V and 2 bases from J, the gap between germline ends came to 10 bases. The length of the CDR3 is 13 residues. The germline V gene encodes CDR1 MNHEY and CDR2 SVGAGI. The CDR3 sequence: CASSRRQQETQYF. Here the CDR3 DNA reads TGTGCCAGCAGCCGGAGACAGCAAGAGACCCAGTACTTC.

V and J are TRBV18 and TRBJ1-2; the D gene is possibly TRBD1 (5 bases). V lost 3 bases and J lost 2, with 7 bases in between. This CDR3 has 13 amino acids. From germline, CDR1 is KGHSH and CDR2 LQKENI. The CDR3 is CASSPGTNYGYTF. The CDR3 DNA sequence: TGTGCCAGCTCACCCGGGACCAACTATGGCTACACCTTC.

This rearrangement joins TRBV14 to TRBJ1-2; no firm D call. V lost 2 bases and J 4 bases, leaving 5 bases between the germline ends. The CDR3 spans 12 residues. Germline V CDR1 and CDR2: SGHDN, FVKESK. CDR3 coding DNA: TGTGCCAGCAGCCAAAAGTTCTATGGCTACACCTTC. Translation gives CASSQKFYGYTF.

The chain carries TRBV30 and TRBJ1-1, with D possibly being TRBD1 (6 bases). The V gene lost 4 bases and the J gene lost 4 bases, with 16 bases spanning the gap. The germline CDR1 and CDR2 sequences are GTSNPN and SVGIG (reference sequence). The CDR3 consists of 14 residues. DNA of the CDR3: TGTGCCTGGACTCGGGGAGGGGGATTCACTGAAGCTTTCTTT. This codes for CAWTRGGGFTEAFF.

This clone came up a few times. The chain links TRBV29-1 to TRBJ1-2; 9 bases are a match to TRBD1. V trimming: 6 bases; J trimming: 2 bases; junction bases outside the gene matches: 4. The V gene's germline CDR1 is SQVTM and CDR2 ANQGSEA. The CDR3 extends over 13 amino acids. The CDR3 region is CSVGTGKNYGYTF. The DNA for the CDR3 is TGCAGCGTCGGGACAGGGAAGAACTATGGCTACACCTTC.

This clone was observed a handful of times. The chain carries TRBV14 and TRBJ1-5; D is undetermined. V lost 0 bases and J lost 4, with 10 bases in between. CDR3 size: 15 residues. The germline CDR1 and CDR2 sequences are SGHDN and FVKESK. CDR3 nucleotide sequence: TGTGCCAGCAGCCAAGATTTCCAGCTTAATCAGCCCCAGCATTTT. Protein product: CASSQDFQLNQPQHF.

This rearrangement joins TRBV30 to TRBJ2-2, with unresolved D. The V and J ends lost 4 bases and 0 bases respectively, with 3 bases between them. The CDR3 runs to 12 residues. Germline V CDR1 and CDR2: GTSNPN, SVGIG (reference sequence). The CDR3 DNA is TGTGCCTGGACAGCGAACACCGGGGAGCTGTTTTTT. This sequence encodes CAWTANTGELFF.

The chain has TRBV9 and TRBJ2-3; tentative D call: TRBD1 (5 bases). Trimming shortened V by 5 bases and J by 4 bases, and 17 bases separated the two germline ends. The CDR3 runs to 15 residues. The germline gives CDR1 SGDLS, CDR2 YYNGEE. The CDR3: CASSRNPQGSDTQYF. The CDR3 region has the DNA TGTGCCAGCAGTCGAAACCCCCAGGGTTCAGATACGCAGTATTTT.

CDR3 coding DNA: TGCAGCGTTGGGTACCTCTACGAGCAGTACTTC. Protein sequence: CSVGYLYEQYF. The chain employs TRBV29-1 and TRBJ2-7; no clear D. CDR1 and CDR2 (germline): SQVTM, ANQGSEA. Deletions cut 4 bases from V and 3 bases from J, with 7 bases between. The CDR3 consists of 11 residues.

This chain links TRBV7-9 with TRBJ2-4; 8 bases match TRBD1. CDR3 length: 14 amino acids. Unmatched junction bases numbered 7, after V lost 5 bases and J lost 7 bases. The germline V gene encodes CDR1 SEHNR and CDR2 FQNEAQ (reference sequence). DNA for the CDR3: TGTGCCAGCAGCCCGGACAGGGTGATCAACATTCAGTACTTC. This sequence encodes CASSPDRVINIQYF. Together with reference TRBV7-9 and TRBJ2-4, the CDR3 gives the full variable domain: DTGVSQNPRHKITKRGQNVTFRCDPISEHNRLYWYRQTLGQGPEFLTYFQNEAQLEKSRLLSDRFSAERPKGSFSTLEIQRTEQGDSAMYLCASSPDRVINIQYFGAGTRLSVL.

The CDR3 reads CASRTGEQPQHF. For the CDR3, the DNA is TGTGCCAGCAGAACAGGGGAGCAGCCCCAGCATTTT. The V and J genes are TRBV6-5 and TRBJ1-5; TRBD1 matches 7 bases. V shed 6 bases, J shed 7 bases, and the junction held 3 bases outside the gene matches. Germline CDR1 and CDR2: MNHEY and SVGAGI. The CDR3 runs to 12 residues.

The chain uses TRBV6-5 and TRBJ2-7; D possibly corresponds to TRBD2 (6 bases). V shed 0 bases and J shed 0 bases, with 9 bases lying between them. Germline V gives CDR1 MNHEY, CDR2 SVGAGI. This CDR3 is built from 15 residues. This CDR3 is CASSYSGGVSYEQYF. For the CDR3, the DNA is TGTGCCAGCAGTTACTCGGGGGGTGTCTCCTACGAGCAGTACTTC.

The genes are TRBV29-1 and TRBJ1-1, with D perhaps TRBD1 (6 bases). Germline V CDR1 and CDR2: SQVTM, ANQGSEA. This CDR3 spans 13 amino acids. Trimming removed 7 bases from V and 4 bases from J, with 16 bases in between. CDR3 region: CSAQQGGSTEAFF. The CDR3 DNA is TGCAGCGCTCAACAGGGAGGTAGCACTGAAGCTTTCTTT.

The chain combines TRBV2 with TRBJ2-3; 13 bases match TRBD2. CDR3 length equals 16 residues. Germline values: CDR1 SNHLY, CDR2 FYNNEI. V was clipped by 3 bases and J by 2 bases; unmatched bases: 2. CDR3 coding DNA: TGTGCCAGCAGTGACGGACTAGCGGGGGACACAGATACGCAGTATTTT. It yields the protein CASSDGLAGDTDTQYF.

The V call is TRBV29-1, the J call TRBJ1-2; 9 nucleotides match TRBD1. V gave up 4 bases and J gave up 1 base; unmatched junction bases: 1. This CDR3 region has 13 residues. CDR1 and CDR2 from the germline V gene are SQVTM and ANQGSEA. DNA for the CDR3: TGCAGCGTTGGGACAGGGGATAACTATGGCTACACCTTC. Protein product: CSVGTGDNYGYTF.

V and J are TRBV29-1 and TRBJ1-1; the D gene is possibly TRBD1 (5 bases). This CDR3 is built from 13 residues. Per the germline V gene, CDR1 is SQVTM and CDR2 is ANQGSEA. V was cut by 7 bases and J by 7 bases, with 19 bases left in between. The chain's CDR3 is CSGGGVSISEAFF. CDR3 nucleotide sequence: TGCAGCGGGGGGGGAGTAAGTATCAGTGAAGCTTTCTTT.

V usage is TRBV4-1 and J usage is TRBJ2-1, with 7 bases fitting TRBD1. The CDR3 consists of 13 residues. Germline loops: CDR1 MGHRA, CDR2 YSYEKL. J gave up 15 bases and V 0 bases, and 8 bases lay outside the gene matches. In DNA, the CDR3 is TGCGCCAGCAGCCAAGATAGTGACAGGGTTGCGTTCTTC. Translating it yields CASSQDSDRVAFF.

This chain uses TRBV15 with TRBJ2-5; 7 bases align to TRBD1. The V segment lost 9 bases and the J segment 1 base; nucleotides outside the gene matches: 11. From germline, CDR1 is LNHNV and CDR2 YYDKDF (reference sequence). This CDR3 has 15 amino acids. The CDR3 spells CATGRDRGSQETQYF. Here the CDR3 DNA reads TGTGCCACAGGCCGGGACAGAGGAAGCCAAGAGACCCAGTACTTC.

The genes are TRBV7-9 and TRBJ1-2; 7 bases fit TRBD1. V lost 3 bases and J lost 6; bases outside the gene matches: 4. CDR3 size: 13 residues. Germline CDR1 SEHNR, CDR2 FQNEAQ (reference sequence). Here the CDR3 reads CASSFGRGDGYTF. CDR3 DNA sequence: TGTGCCAGCAGCTTTGGCAGGGGGGATGGCTACACCTTC.

The genes are TRBV5-4 and TRBJ2-3; 8 nucleotides align to TRBD2. This CDR3 has 18 residues. V lost 2 bases to trimming and J lost 2 bases; unmatched junction nucleotides: 13. Germline lookup yields CDR1 SGHNT and CDR2 YYREEE (reference sequence). The chain's CDR3 is CASSFTPLGGGHTDTQYF. CDR3 bases: TGTGCCAGCAGCTTTACCCCTTTGGGCGGGGGGCACACAGATACGCAGTATTTT.

Worth noting for this clone: The same CDR3 is also encoded by other DNA sequences in this sample. CDR3 sequence reads: CASSAYYEQYF. CDR3 coding DNA: TGTGCCAGCAGCGCCTACTACGAGCAGTACTTC. The rearrangement uses TRBV2 and TRBJ2-7; D not certain. CDR1 is SNHLY, CDR2 FYNNEI, per germline. The V and J ends lost 6 bases and 3 bases respectively, with 6 bases between them. This CDR3 region has 11 residues.

This clone turned up a few times. This rearrangement joins TRBV6-5 to TRBJ1-2; weak D call: TRBD1 (5 bases). The CDR3 runs 15 residues. Germline V gene lookup returns CDR1 MNHEY and CDR2 SVGAGI. The germline V and J ends were trimmed by 0 bases and 7 bases, with 15 bases remaining between them. CDR3 amino acids: CASSYSLVSRGGYTF. The DNA for the CDR3 is TGTGCCAGCAGTTACTCGTTGGTTTCAAGGGGTGGCTACACCTTC.

Many counts were recorded for this clone. At one of its ends the junction is not consistent with the germline gene, which may arise from a read error. This rearrangement joins TRBV20-1 to TRBJ1-1; D is uncertain. Germline loops: CDR1 DFQATT, CDR2 SNEGSKA (reference sequence). The CDR3 is 8 amino acids. The CDR3 reads CSANDRAF. DNA for the CDR3: TGCAGTGCTAACGACCGGGCGTTT.

The rearrangement links TRBV18 to TRBJ2-7, with D perhaps matching TRBD1 or TRBD2 (5 bases each). This CDR3 has 12 residues. The V and J ends lost 3 bases and 5 bases respectively, with 8 bases between them. The V gene's germline CDR1 is KGHSH and CDR2 LQKENI. The DNA of the CDR3 is TGTGCCAGCTCACCTCAGGGACACGAGCAGTACTTC. It is translated as CASSPQGHEQYF.